This is a list of T cell receptor beta chains from one sample in a study of T cells in Graves' hyperthyroidism and ophthalmopathy. TCRdb fed the multiplex PCR reads into MiXCR, producing one record per CDR3 protein. This table holds about 700,000 distinct CDR3 sequences, just under 45% found once. Source material: peripheral blood or thyroid tissue (not recorded which). All receptors come from an adult man with Graves' disease, either hyperthyroidism or ophthalmopathy (not recorded which). Each CDR3 is given with its conserved first and last residue. A D gene is named only where the DNA matches it firmly. Only some rows state a clone size, as once, few, many or a class for expanded clones.

size: .; J: TRBJ1-2; D: TRBD1; V: TRBV29-1; CDR3: CSASSFSTTGEDGYTF; DNA: TGCAGCGCCAGCAGCTTTTCCACCACAGGGGAGGACGGCTACACCTTC
size: few; J: TRBJ1-5; D: .; V: TRBV19; CDR3: CASTGLSNQPQHF; DNA: TGTGCCAGTACGGGACTTAGCAATCAGCCCCAGCATTTT
size: .; J: TRBJ2-3; D: .; V: TRBV5-1; CDR3: CASSSWKDTQYF; DNA: TGCGCCAGCAGCTCGTGGAAAGATACGCAGTATTTT
size: many; J: TRBJ2-6; D: .; V: TRBV29-1; CDR3: CSVEVRGTSRSGANVLTF; DNA: TGCAGCGTTGAAGTACGGGGGACATCCCGCTCTGGGGCCAACGTCCTGACTTTC
size: few; J: TRBJ1-2; D: .; V: TRBV10-3; CDR3: CASSYTGTGVDGYTF; DNA: TGTGCCAGCAGTTACACCGGGACCGGCGTGGATGGCTACACCTTC
size: .; J: TRBJ1-4; D: TRBD1; V: TRBV7-6; CDR3: CASSSSKGADEKLFF; DNA: TGTGCCAGCAGCTCCTCGAAGGGGGCTGATGAAAAACTGTTTTTT
size: .; J: TRBJ1-1; D: .; V: TRBV7-9; CDR3: CASSEGGSADTEAFF; DNA: TGTGCCAGCAGCGAAGGGGGGTCTGCGGACACTGAAGCTTTCTTT
size: .; J: TRBJ2-6; D: .; V: TRBV15; CDR3: CASSPELGGPGANVLTF; DNA: TGTGCCAGCAGTCCTGAACTAGGGGGGCCTGGGGCCAACGTCCTGACTTTC
size: many; J: TRBJ1-1; D: .; V: TRBV5-4; CDR3: CASMAGKLNTEAFF; DNA: TGTGCCAGCATGGCGGGGAAATTGAACACTGAAGCTTTCTTT
size: .; J: TRBJ1-2; D: TRBD1; V: TRBV2; CDR3: CASSPGTENGYTF; DNA: TGTGCCAGCAGTCCAGGGACAGAAAATGGCTACACCTTC
size: .; J: TRBJ1-2; D: .; V: TRBV12-3/TRBV12-4; CDR3: CASRAPGQPYGYTF; DNA: TGTGCCAGCAGAGCTCCGGGACAACCTTATGGCTACACCTTC
size: .; J: TRBJ1-2; D: .; V: TRBV20-1; CDR3: CSATLESNYGYTF; DNA: TGCAGTGCCACTCTCGAGTCTAACTATGGCTACACCTTC
size: .; J: TRBJ2-3; D: .; V: TRBV7-2; CDR3: CASSFGLRTDTQYF; DNA: TGTGCCAGCAGCTTCGGACTGCGCACAGATACGCAGTATTTT
size: many; J: TRBJ2-7; D: .; V: TRBV29-1; CDR3: CSVDPGNEQYF; DNA: TGCAGCGTTGATCCGGGCAACGAGCAGTACTTC
size: few; J: TRBJ2-5; D: TRBD2; V: TRBV20-1; CDR3: CSAMLGGSKETQYF; DNA: TGCAGTGCGATGCTCGGGGGGTCGAAAGAGACCCAGTACTTC
size: .; J: TRBJ2-5; D: .; V: TRBV10-3; CDR3: CASSLEGGTRQETQYF; DNA: TGTGCCAGCAGCTTGGAAGGGGGGACTCGTCAAGAGACCCAGTACTTC
size: few; J: TRBJ2-7; D: TRBD1; V: TRBV9; CDR3: CASSLGTGDEQYF; DNA: TGTGCCAGCAGCCTAGGGACAGGGGACGAGCAGTACTTC
size: many; J: TRBJ1-1; D: .; V: TRBV7-9; CDR3: CASSLAGGGEAFF; DNA: TGTGCCAGCAGCTTAGCCGGCGGGGGGGAAGCTTTCTTT
size: .; J: TRBJ1-1; D: TRBD1; V: TRBV9; CDR3: CASSEWDRGTEAFF; DNA: TGTGCCAGCAGCGAGTGGGACAGGGGCACTGAAGCTTTCTTT
size: many; J: TRBJ2-7; D: .; V: TRBV29-1; CDR3: CSVERASSSYEQYF; DNA: TGCAGCGTTGAAAGAGCCTCGTCCTCCTACGAGCAGTACTTC
size: many; J: TRBJ1-4; D: .; V: TRBV19; CDR3: CASSENANEKLFF; DNA: TGTGCCAGTAGTGAAAATGCTAATGAAAAACTGTTTTTT
size: once; J: TRBJ2-7; D: TRBD2; V: TRBV6-5; CDR3: CAISYSTSGVSEQYF; DNA: TGTGCCATCAGTTACTCGACTAGCGGGGTGTCGGAGCAGTACTTC
size: many; J: TRBJ1-5; D: .; V: TRBV29-1; CDR3: CSVSPGDSNQPQHF; DNA: TGCAGCGTTTCGCCGGGTGATAGCAATCAGCCCCAGCATTTT
size: .; J: TRBJ2-5; D: TRBD1; V: TRBV20-1; CDR3: CSTQGVTTQYF; DNA: TGCAGCACACAGGGGGTCACGACCCAGTACTTC
size: few; J: TRBJ2-2; D: TRBD1; V: TRBV7-9; CDR3: CASSLTTGVTGELFF; DNA: TGTGCCAGCAGCTTGACGACAGGGGTTACCGGGGAGCTGTTTTTT
size: .; J: TRBJ2-7; D: .; V: TRBV10-3; CDR3: CAISERSDSKSSYEQYF; DNA: TGTGCCATCAGTGAAAGGAGCGACAGTAAGAGCTCCTACGAGCAGTACTTC
size: .; J: TRBJ2-6; D: .; V: TRBV7-9; CDR3: CASSPQMNTEAF; DNA: TGTGCCAGCAGCCCACAGATGAACACTGAAGCTTTC
size: .; J: TRBJ1-2; D: .; V: TRBV15; CDR3: CASSSGAPNYGYTF; DNA: TGTGCCAGCAGCTCGGGTGCACCCAACTATGGCTACACCTTC
size: many; J: TRBJ2-7; D: .; V: TRBV20-1; CDR3: CSASLSGVEQYF; DNA: TGCAGTGCATCACTGTCCGGGGTCGAGCAGTACTTC
size: once; J: TRBJ2-7; D: TRBD2; V: TRBV7-2; CDR3: CASSVGGAHEQYF; DNA: TGTGCCAGCAGCGTCGGGGGGGCCCACGAGCAGTACTTC
size: .; J: TRBJ2-5; D: .; V: TRBV7-3; CDR3: CASSYPEETQYF; DNA: TGTGCCAGCAGTTACCCGGAAGAGACCCAGTACTTC
size: few; J: TRBJ2-7; D: .; V: TRBV6-5; CDR3: CATTYDPGALNEQYF; DNA: TGTGCCACCACCTATGACCCGGGGGCTCTGAACGAGCAGTACTTC
size: many; J: TRBJ1-4; D: .; V: TRBV7-2; CDR3: CASSQLATNEKLFF; DNA: TGTGCCAGCAGTCAACTAGCAACTAATGAAAAACTGTTTTTT
size: many; J: TRBJ1-2; D: TRBD1; V: TRBV29-1; CDR3: CSVQNGTGVNYGYTF; DNA: TGCAGCGTTCAAAACGGGACAGGGGTTAACTATGGCTACACCTTC
size: many; J: TRBJ1-2; D: .; V: TRBV7-9; CDR3: CASSSAGLGGYTF; DNA: TGTGCCAGCAGCTCCGCAGGGTTGGGCGGCTACACCTTC
size: many; J: TRBJ1-5; D: TRBD1; V: TRBV19; CDR3: CASAGQAHQPQHF; DNA: TGTGCCAGTGCGGGACAGGCCCATCAGCCCCAGCATTTT
size: few; J: TRBJ1-5; D: .; V: TRBV5-6; CDR3: CASSLAGPGSNQPQHF; DNA: TGTGCCAGCAGCTTGGCGGGGCCAGGGAGCAATCAGCCCCAGCATTTT
size: few; J: TRBJ2-7; D: TRBD2; V: TRBV10-3; CDR3: CASSEVVAGAGYEQYF; DNA: TGTGCCAGCAGTGAAGTGGTGGCGGGAGCAGGTTACGAGCAGTACTTC
size: .; J: TRBJ2-5; D: TRBD2; V: TRBV20-1; CDR3: CSANLAGRGETQYF; DNA: TGCAGTGCTAATCTAGCGGGCAGAGGGGAGACCCAGTACTTC
size: few; J: TRBJ1-5; D: .; V: TRBV7-9; CDR3: CASSFLRGFNQPQHF; DNA: TGTGCCAGCAGTTTTCTTCGGGGATTCAATCAGCCCCAGCATTTT
size: .; J: TRBJ2-5; D: .; V: TRBV20-1; CDR3: CSARDNLQETQYF; DNA: TGCAGTGCTAGAGATAACCTCCAAGAGACCCAGTACTTC
size: .; J: TRBJ1-2; D: .; V: TRBV5-6; CDR3: CASSLVQGTGYTF; DNA: TGTGCCAGCAGCTTGGTCCAGGGAACTGGCTACACCTTC
size: .; J: TRBJ2-7; D: .; V: TRBV6-1; CDR3: CASRPQPRYEQYF; DNA: TGTGCCAGCAGGCCCCAGCCTAGATACGAGCAGTACTTC
size: many; J: TRBJ1-6; D: .; V: TRBV7-9; CDR3: CASSYGRNSPLHF; DNA: TGTGCCAGCAGCTACGGCAGGAATTCACCCCTCCACTTT
size: .; J: TRBJ1-1; D: TRBD1; V: TRBV29-1; CDR3: CSVLDRGANTEAFF; DNA: TGCAGCGTCCTGGACAGGGGCGCAAACACTGAAGCTTTCTTT
size: .; J: TRBJ1-5; D: TRBD1; V: TRBV2; CDR3: CASSEASGTGGNQPQHF; DNA: TGTGCCAGCAGTGAAGCGAGCGGGACAGGAGGGAATCAGCCCCAGCATTTT
size: .; J: TRBJ1-2; D: .; V: TRBV6-6; CDR3: CASSYSTGLYGYTF; DNA: TGTGCCAGCAGTTACTCGACAGGCCTCTATGGCTACACCTTC
size: few; J: TRBJ1-1; D: TRBD1; V: TRBV7-2; CDR3: CASSSSPGQKNTEAFF; DNA: TGTGCCAGCAGCTCTTCCCCGGGACAGAAGAACACTGAAGCTTTCTTT
size: .; J: TRBJ1-3; D: .; V: TRBV10-2; CDR3: CASSNARNRLSSGNTIYF; DNA: TGTGCCAGCAGCAATGCGCGGAACAGGTTAAGCTCTGGAAACACCATATATTTT
size: .; J: TRBJ1-2; D: TRBD1; V: TRBV10-3; CDR3: CAISGGTGSGYGYTF; DNA: TGTGCCATCAGCGGTGGGACAGGGAGTGGCTATGGCTACACCTTC
size: many; J: TRBJ1-2; D: TRBD1; V: TRBV24-1; CDR3: CATSDDRERYGYTF; DNA: TGTGCCACCAGTGATGACAGGGAAAGGTATGGCTACACCTTC
size: few; J: TRBJ1-2; D: .; V: TRBV5-5; CDR3: CASSLEAGSDYGYTF; DNA: TGTGCCAGCAGCTTGGAGGCAGGGTCGGACTATGGCTACACCTTC
size: many; J: TRBJ1-6; D: .; V: TRBV14; CDR3: CASSHPGRGSPLHF; DNA: TGTGCCAGCAGCCACCCCGGACGGGGATCACCCCTCCACTTT
size: .; J: TRBJ1-2; D: .; V: TRBV19; CDR3: CASSIVGTGYTF; DNA: TGTGCCAGTAGTATAGTAGGCACTGGCTACACCTTC
size: many; J: TRBJ2-2; D: .; V: TRBV29-1; CDR3: CSVEVGHTGELFF; DNA: TGCAGCGTTGAAGTTGGACACACCGGGGAGCTGTTTTTT